The 28 T cell receptor beta chains reported below all come from one sample, sequenced in a study of T cell responses to AZD1222 COVID-19 vaccine (dated by TCRdb to about 2021). According to the study, the label for this sample's time point signals: baseline before first vaccination. The library was prepared using the immunoSEQ multiplex PCR assay. TCRdb retrieved this table from immuneACCESS and kept in-frame rearrangements only. Not all clones are present; in checked studies, unresolved V genes account for under half, and no reason is known for the remainder. This sample gives a few hundred thousand clones in total; more than 85% of them show up just once. Approximately 0.52% of the sample lies in the top ten. The source was peripheral blood, collected on day 0 of AZD1222 vaccination. The receptors shown here come from an adult in good health.

The chain is built from TRBV6-6 and TRBJ2-2; the match to TRBD2 covers 9 bases. The CDR3 consists of 17 residues. V lost 5 bases to trimming and J lost 3 bases; unmatched junction nucleotides: 10. Germline V gene lookup returns CDR1 MNHNY and CDR2 SVGAGI (reference sequence). CDR3 residues: CASSPLGSGRDTGELFF. Here the CDR3 DNA reads TGTGCCAGCAGTCCCCTGGGTAGCGGGAGAGACACCGGGGAGCTGTTTTTT.

This chain links TRBV19 with TRBJ1-1; D may be TRBD1 (5 bases). The V end was cut by 5 bases, the J end by 8 bases, with 12 bases between. The CDR3 runs 12 residues. Germline lookup yields CDR1 LNHDA and CDR2 SQIVND (reference sequence). The CDR3 protein is CASSSGGDEAFF. Here the CDR3 DNA reads TGTGCCAGTAGTTCGGGGGGGGACGAAGCTTTCTTT.

The rearrangement joins TRBV28 to TRBJ1-1; D is possibly TRBD1 (5 bases). The germline CDR1 and CDR2 sequences are MDHEN and SYDVKM. The length of the CDR3 is 13 residues. V gave up 7 bases and J gave up 5 bases, with 14 bases separating them. The CDR3 DNA sequence: TGTGCCAGCATTTTTACCCCAGGGACTGAAGCTTTCTTT. This translates into CASIFTPGTEAFF.

The chain links TRBV5-1 to TRBJ2-2; 11 bases are shared with TRBD2. This CDR3 spans 14 amino acids. V was pared by 4 bases and J by 7 bases, with 3 bases of the junction left unmatched. In germline, CDR1 is SGHRS, CDR2 YFSETQ. This chain's CDR3 is CASSTSGSLGELFF. The CDR3 DNA reads as TGCGCCAGCAGCACTAGCGGGAGTCTCGGGGAGCTGTTTTTT.

The rearrangement joins TRBV20-1 to TRBJ2-1; possibly TRBD1 for D (6 bases). The germline V and J ends were trimmed by 3 bases and 8 bases, with 17 bases remaining between them. This CDR3 comprises 14 residues. The germline V gene encodes CDR1 DFQATT and CDR2 SNEGSKA (reference sequence). The CDR3 spells CSASLRVPGDEQFF. For the CDR3, the DNA is TGCAGTGCTAGTCTCCGCGTCCCAGGGGATGAGCAGTTCTTC.

The chain combines TRBV6-5 with TRBJ1-1; D unclear. The CDR3 is made up of 12 amino acids. Germline CDR1 is MNHEY and CDR2 is SVGAGI. Deletions cut 11 bases from V and 6 bases from J, with 16 bases between. This CDR3 is CASREVVAEAFF. The DNA of the CDR3 is TGTGCCTCCCGGGAAGTTGTGGCTGAAGCTTTCTTT.

The chain links TRBV2 to TRBJ1-5; D is ambiguous. This CDR3 has 15 amino acids. Germline values: CDR1 SNHLY, CDR2 FYNNEI. The V and J ends lost 6 bases and 8 bases respectively, with 20 bases between them. The CDR3 nucleotides read TGTGCCAGCAGGGACGTGGGTCCTTCCAGAAAGCCCCAGCATTTT. This gives the protein CASRDVGPSRKPQHF.

V is TRBV28 and J is TRBJ2-7, with D perhaps given as TRBD1 or TRBD2 (7 bases each). Germline V gene lookup returns CDR1 MDHEN and CDR2 SYDVKM. V lost 3 bases to trimming and J lost 1 base, with 25 bases between them. The CDR3 is made up of 19 amino acids. The CDR3: CASSFSTAQGRTSSYEQYF. The CDR3 DNA follows: TGTGCCAGCAGTTTTTCTACCGCACAGGGGCGGACTAGTTCCTACGAGCAGTACTTC.

V gene TRBV5-1 combines with J gene TRBJ1-4, with D tentatively TRBD1 (5 bases). CDR1 is SGHRS, CDR2 YFSETQ, per germline. Trimming cost V 0 bases and J 2 bases, with 11 bases left between them. CDR3 length: 16 amino acids. CDR3 bases: TGCGCCAGCAGCTTGGGGCCGCAGGGCACTAATGAAAAACTGTTTTTT. It specifies CASSLGPQGTNEKLFF.

V usage is TRBV27 and J usage is TRBJ1-4; D is possibly TRBD1 (6 bases). Germline V gives CDR1 MNHEY, CDR2 SMNVEV (reference sequence). The ends were cut back, 2 bases at V and 0 bases at J, with 7 bases in the middle. CDR3 length equals 15 residues. The CDR3 sequence: CASSLGQTTNEKLFF. The CDR3, as DNA: TGTGCCAGCAGTTTAGGACAGACAACTAATGAAAAACTGTTTTTT.

A single count supports this clone. The chain uses TRBV5-6 and TRBJ2-7, with D perhaps matching TRBD1 (6 bases). The CDR3 extends over 13 amino acids. Germline values: CDR1 SGHDT, CDR2 YYEEEE. The CDR3 protein is CSREPGAIYEQYF. For the CDR3, the DNA is TGTTCCCGTGAACCAGGGGCTATCTACGAGCAGTACTTC.

This chain uses TRBV27 with TRBJ1-2; unclear D gene. The CDR3 runs to 15 residues. Germline V gene lookup returns CDR1 MNHEY and CDR2 SMNVEV (reference sequence). Trimming left V 4 bases short and J 5 bases short, with 17 bases between. This CDR3 is CASSSQGSGGYGYTF. For the CDR3, the DNA is TGTGCCAGCAGTTCACAAGGTTCAGGCGGGTATGGCTACACCTTC.

The chain couples TRBV6-6 to TRBJ2-4; possible D gene TRBD2, 6 bases. Germline V gene sequence: CDR1 MNHNY, CDR2 SVGAGI (reference sequence). There are 14 residues in the CDR3. V was pared by 0 bases and J by 3 bases, with 6 bases between. This chain's CDR3 is CASSYSGGKNIQYF. CDR3 DNA: TGTGCCAGCAGTTACTCGGGGGGCAAAAACATTCAGTACTTC.

V is TRBV6-5 and J is TRBJ2-7; the D gene could be TRBD1 or TRBD2 (5 bases each). V lost 6 bases, J lost 0 bases, and 15 bases lay in between. Germline V gene data show CDR1 as MNHEY and CDR2 as SVGAGI. The CDR3 has 15 residues. The CDR3 reads CASSTPGRPSYEQYF. The CDR3 DNA reads TGTGCCAGCAGCACTCCGGGGCGACCCTCCTACGAGCAGTACTTC.

The chain carries TRBV18 and TRBJ1-1, with a possible D match to TRBD1 (6 bases). The V end lost 5 bases, the J end lost 7 bases, and 8 bases lay between the germline ends. The CDR3 runs 11 residues. CDR1 KGHSH and CDR2 LQKENI come from the germline V gene. This chain's CDR3 is CASSEGGEAFF. The DNA for the CDR3 is TGTGCCAGCTCAGAGGGGGGTGAAGCTTTCTTT.

The chain uses TRBV6-6 and TRBJ1-2; 7 positions agree with TRBD1. CDR1 MNHNY and CDR2 SVGAGI come from the germline V gene (reference sequence). Trimming cost V 5 bases and J 2 bases; bases outside gene matches: 14. The CDR3 is 17 amino acids. As DNA, the CDR3 is TGTGCCAGCAGTCGCATGAAAGGGGGCAGTTGGAACTATGGCTACACCTTC. This encodes CASSRMKGGSWNYGYTF.

This clone appeared once. The V gene is TRBV4-3, the J gene TRBJ2-7; 11 bases fit TRBD2. This CDR3 comprises 15 residues. V gave up 5 bases and J gave up 3 bases; unmatched junction bases: 6. CDR1 is LGHNA and CDR2 is YSLEER in the germline V gene. This chain's CDR3 is CASSELAGGLYEQYF. The DNA for the CDR3 is TGCGCCAGCAGCGAATTAGCGGGAGGGCTCTACGAGCAGTACTTC.

This chain uses TRBV11-2 with TRBJ2-3; a weak D match, TRBD2 (6 bases). This CDR3 has 16 amino acids. Germline CDR1 and CDR2: SGHAT and FQNNGV. The germline V and J ends were trimmed by 2 bases and 2 bases, with 14 bases remaining between them. The DNA of the CDR3 is TGTGCCAGCAGCTTAAAGTTGGCGGGGTACACAGATACGCAGTATTTT. Translating it yields CASSLKLAGYTDTQYF.

The table lists this clone with a count of one. This chain links TRBV28 with TRBJ2-1, with a possible D match to TRBD1 (6 bases). In germline, CDR1 is MDHEN, CDR2 SYDVKM. V was pared by 8 bases and J by 4 bases, with 9 bases between. The CDR3 covers 12 residues. The CDR3: CASWTAYNEQFF. In DNA, the CDR3 is TGTGCCAGCTGGACAGCTTACAATGAGCAGTTCTTC.

V usage is TRBV9 and J usage is TRBJ2-1; D gene uncertain. This CDR3 spans 13 amino acids. Germline assignment: CDR1 SGDLS and CDR2 YYNGEE. V lost 2 bases, J lost 10 bases, and 13 bases lay in between. CDR3 sequence reads: CASSVNRLSEQFF. CDR3 coding DNA: TGTGCCAGCAGCGTCAACAGACTGTCCGAGCAGTTCTTC.

V and J are TRBV2 and TRBJ2-2; D is unclear. With 8 bases removed from V and 6 bases from J, the gap between germline ends came to 13 bases. The length of the CDR3 is 13 residues. Germline-derived CDR1 and CDR2 are SNHLY and FYNNEI. The CDR3 DNA reads TGTGCCAGCCGGCCAGTCCTAGCCGGGGAGCTGTTTTTT. This gives the protein CASRPVLAGELFF.

The chain joins TRBV5-1 to TRBJ2-7; no definite D call. Germline values: CDR1 SGHRS, CDR2 YFSETQ. This CDR3 comprises 13 residues. The ends were cut back, 0 bases at V and 3 bases at J, with 7 bases in the middle. The CDR3 here is CASSLAQNYEQYF. The CDR3 bases are TGCGCCAGCAGCTTGGCACAGAACTACGAGCAGTACTTC.

The J gene is TRBJ2-1, the V gene TRBV15; 11 nucleotides agree with TRBD1. This CDR3 contains 16 residues. Germline CDR1 reads LNHNV; CDR2 reads YYDKDF (reference sequence). With 1 base clipped from V and 3 bases from J, the junction kept 2 bases outside the gene matches. DNA for the CDR3: TGTGCCACCAGCAGAGGAGGGACAGGGGGCTACAATGAGCAGTTCTTC. Amino acids: CATSRGGTGGYNEQFF.

This sequence joins TRBV28 and TRBJ1-2; TRBD1 might be the D (6 bases). Germline-derived CDR1 and CDR2 are MDHEN and SYDVKM. Trimming stripped 4 bases from V and 3 bases from J, with 9 bases between. The CDR3 totals 13 residues. The CDR3 spells CASSSNRDYGYTF. The CDR3 DNA sequence: TGTGCCAGCAGTTCGAACAGGGACTATGGCTACACCTTC.

This clone is a singleton in its sample. The rearrangement links TRBV19 to TRBJ1-2, with TRBD1 identical over 7 bases. Trimming cost V 3 bases and J 8 bases; bases outside gene matches: 3. CDR1 and CDR2 from the germline V gene are LNHDA and SQIVND (reference sequence). The CDR3 has 12 residues. CDR3 DNA sequence: TGTGCCAGTAGTATCCAGGGGGGCGGCTACACCTTC. It codes for CASSIQGGGYTF.

The chain's CDR3 is CATSRDRDNQPQHF. As DNA, the CDR3 is TGTGCCACCAGCAGGGACAGGGACAATCAGCCCCAGCATTTT. The chain uses TRBV15 and TRBJ1-5; 8 bases align to TRBD1. After removal of 3 bases from V and 3 bases from J, the junction contained 1 base not matched to a gene. Germline V gene lookup returns CDR1 LNHNV and CDR2 YYDKDF (reference sequence). The CDR3 sequence is 14 residues long.

This chain links TRBV28 with TRBJ1-5; 12 bases fit TRBD1. The CDR3 spans 16 residues. Germline CDR1 MDHEN, CDR2 SYDVKM. Trimming took 3 bases from V and 7 from J; bases not matched to a gene: 7. CDR3 loop: CASSLGGTGGSQPQHF. The CDR3 region has the DNA TGTGCCAGCAGTTTGGGCGGGACAGGGGGCAGCCAGCCCCAGCATTTT.

V and J are TRBV7-9 and TRBJ2-7; 14 bases match TRBD2. The CDR3 extends over 17 amino acids. The trim removed 5 bases at V and 6 bases at J, leaving 12 bases unmatched. In germline, CDR1 is SEHNR, CDR2 FQNEAQ (reference sequence). Here the CDR3 DNA reads TGTGCCAGCAGCAGATTGGGACTAGCGGGAGCGGCGGGCGAGCAGTACTTC. It codes for CASSRLGLAGAAGEQYF.